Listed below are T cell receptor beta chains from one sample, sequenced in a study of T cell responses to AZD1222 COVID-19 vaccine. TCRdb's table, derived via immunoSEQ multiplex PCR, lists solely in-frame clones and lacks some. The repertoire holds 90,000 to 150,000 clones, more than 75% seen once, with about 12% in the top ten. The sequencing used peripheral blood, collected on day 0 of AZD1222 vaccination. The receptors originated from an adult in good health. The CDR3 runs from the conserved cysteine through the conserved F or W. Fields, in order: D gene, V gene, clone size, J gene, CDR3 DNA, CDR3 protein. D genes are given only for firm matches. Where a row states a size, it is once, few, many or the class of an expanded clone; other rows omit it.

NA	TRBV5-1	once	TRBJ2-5	TGCGCCAGCAGCTTGATTCCAGGCCAAGAGACCCAGTACTTC	CASSLIPGQETQYF
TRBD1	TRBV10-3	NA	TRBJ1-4	TGTGCCACGGGACAGGGGGCTGAAAAACTGTTTTTT	CATGQGAEKLFF
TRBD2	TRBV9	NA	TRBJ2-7	TGTGCCAGCAGCGTATCCTCAGCGGGATCCAACTACGAGCAGTACTTC	CASSVSSAGSNYEQYF
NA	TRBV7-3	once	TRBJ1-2	TGTGCCAGCAGCTCAGGACAAGGGGGGACTAATGGCTACACCTTC	CASSSGQGGTNGYTF
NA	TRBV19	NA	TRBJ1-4	TGTGCCAGTCACGACCAGGGGTACAGGGAAAAACTGTTTTTT	CASHDQGYREKLFF
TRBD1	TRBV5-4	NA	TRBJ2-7	TGTGCCAGCAGCCCTTCCGGGACAGGCTCCCACGAGCAGTACTTC	CASSPSGTGSHEQYF
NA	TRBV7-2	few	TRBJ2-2	TGTGCCAGCAGCACCGGGACTACCGGGGAGCTGTTTTTT	CASSTGTTGELFF
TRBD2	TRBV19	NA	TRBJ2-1	TGTGCCAGTAGTAGGACTAGCGTTGAGCAGTTCTTC	CASSRTSVEQFF
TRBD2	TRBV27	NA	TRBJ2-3	TGTGCCAGCAGCCTAGCGGGAGCAGATACGCAGTATTTT	CASSLAGADTQYF
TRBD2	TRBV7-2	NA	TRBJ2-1	TGTGCCAGCAGCCAGATCGGGGGGACTAGCGGGAGGAGGGGCAATGAGCAGTTCTTC	CASSQIGGTSGRRGNEQFF
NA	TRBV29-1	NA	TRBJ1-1	TGCAGCGTCGGGAAGGGATCCACTGAAGCTTTCTTT	CSVGKGSTEAFF
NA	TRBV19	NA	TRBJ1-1	TGTGCCAGTAGTTGGCCCCGGGGACGGAACACTGAAGCTTTCTTT	CASSWPRGRNTEAFF
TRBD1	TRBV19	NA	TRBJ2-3	TGTGCCAGTAGTAACCGACAGGGATTGGGCACAGATACGCAGTATTTT	CASSNRQGLGTDTQYF
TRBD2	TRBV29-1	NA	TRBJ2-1	TGCAGCGTTGAAAGGCTAGCGGGGCTCAATGAGCAGTTCTTC	CSVERLAGLNEQFF
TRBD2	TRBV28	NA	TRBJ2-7	TGTGCCAGCAGTGCGCCGGGACTAGCGGGAGCCTACGAGCAGTACTTC	CASSAPGLAGAYEQYF
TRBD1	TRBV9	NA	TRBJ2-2	TGTGCCAGCAGCCCCACAGGGGGTAATACCGGGGAGCTGTTTTTT	CASSPTGGNTGELFF
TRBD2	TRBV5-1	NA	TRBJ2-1	TGCGCCAGCAGCCCCCGACTAGCGGGAGCGAATGAGCAGTTCTTC	CASSPRLAGANEQFF
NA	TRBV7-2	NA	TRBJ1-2	TGTGCCAGCAGCTTTCAGGGGCAGAACTATGGCTACACCTTC	CASSFQGQNYGYTF
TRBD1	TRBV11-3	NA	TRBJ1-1	TGTGCCAGCAGCCCCGGACAGGGGAACACTGAAGCTTTCTTT	CASSPGQGNTEAFF
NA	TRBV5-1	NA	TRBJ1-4	TGCGCCAGCAGCAAAGACGCTGCAACTAATGAAAAACTGTTTTTT	CASSKDAATNEKLFF
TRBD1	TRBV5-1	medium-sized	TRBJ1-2	TGCGCCAGCAGCCCGGGACAGTTTCGTGGCTACACCTTC	CASSPGQFRGYTF
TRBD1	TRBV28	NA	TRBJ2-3	TGTGCCAGCAGTCTGACTCGACAGGGTACAGATACGCAGTATTTT	CASSLTRQGTDTQYF
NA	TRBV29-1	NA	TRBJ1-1	TGCAGCGTTCGGTCAGCGGGCGGCACTGAAGCTTTCTTT	CSVRSAGGTEAFF
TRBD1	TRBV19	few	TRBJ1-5	TGTGCCAGTAGTATAGCCTCCGGGACAGGGGATCCACAGCCCCAGCATTTT	CASSIASGTGDPQPQHF
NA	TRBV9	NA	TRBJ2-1	TGTGCCAGCAGCGAAATCGCTGGATCCTACAATGAGCAGTTCTTC	CASSEIAGSYNEQFF
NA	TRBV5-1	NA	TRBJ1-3	TGCGCCAGCAGCTTGGGCAGCAACTCTGGAAACACCATATATTTT	CASSLGSNSGNTIYF
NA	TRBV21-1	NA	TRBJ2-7	TGTGCCAGCAGCAATGCGCGGCAGGCCAGCTCCTACGAGCAGTACTTC	CASSNARQASSYEQYF
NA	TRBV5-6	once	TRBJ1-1	TGTGCCAGCAGCTTGGATATGGGCCCCCAAGCTTTCTTT	CASSLDMGPQAFF
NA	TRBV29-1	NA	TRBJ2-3	TGCAGCGTGGAGGACGGCACAGATACGCAGTATTTT	CSVEDGTDTQYF
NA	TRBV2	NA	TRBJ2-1	TGTGCCGTACGCCCGGGGGAACGTGGGTACAATGAGCAGTTCTTC	CAVRPGERGYNEQFF
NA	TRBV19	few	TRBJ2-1	TGTGCCAGTAGTCCACGGTCAGCCGGGACGCGGAGGAATGAGCAGTTCTTC	CASSPRSAGTRRNEQFF
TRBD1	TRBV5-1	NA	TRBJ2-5	TGCGCCAGCAGCTGGGGGACAGGTGACCAAGAGACCCAGTACTTC	CASSWGTGDQETQYF
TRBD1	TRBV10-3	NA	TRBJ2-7	TGTGCCATCAGTGAGCCGTACCCGGGACAGGAGGGAGGCGAGCAGTACTTC	CAISEPYPGQEGGEQYF
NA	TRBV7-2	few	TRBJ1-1	TGTGCCAGCAGCTTAGACGTGGCGGTGAACACTGAAGCTTTCTTT	CASSLDVAVNTEAFF
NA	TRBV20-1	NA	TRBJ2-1	TGCAGTGCTAGGGAAAACAGTGAGCAGTTCTTC	CSARENSEQFF
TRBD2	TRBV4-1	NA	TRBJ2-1	TGCGCCAGCAGCCTTTACAGCGGGAGGGATGAGCAGTTCTTC	CASSLYSGRDEQFF
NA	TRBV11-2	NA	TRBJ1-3	TGTGCCAGCAGAAGAACTGGAAACACCATATATTTT	CASRRTGNTIYF
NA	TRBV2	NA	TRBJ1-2	TGTGCCAGCAAGGGCCCCCAAGTTAGAGGCTACACCTTC	CASKGPQVRGYTF
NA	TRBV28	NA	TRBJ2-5	TGTGCCAGCAGTTTAAAGGGGACCCAGTACTTC	CASSLKGTQYF
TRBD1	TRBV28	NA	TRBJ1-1	TGTGCCAGCAGTTTAGGACAGGGTTCGAACACTGAAGCTTTCTTT	CASSLGQGSNTEAFF
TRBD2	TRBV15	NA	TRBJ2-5	TGTGCCACCTCGGGAAGCGGGAGTATATCCGAGACCCAGTACTTC	CATSGSGSISETQYF
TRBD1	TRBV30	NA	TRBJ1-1	TGTGCCTGGAGCCAGGGGGCATCGAACACTGAAGCTTTCTTT	CAWSQGASNTEAFF
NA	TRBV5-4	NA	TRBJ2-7	TGTGCCAGCAGCCGGGAGGGCGGACAGGGTAGCGAGCAGTACTTC	CASSREGGQGSEQYF
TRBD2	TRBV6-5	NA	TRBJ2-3	TGTGCCAGCAGGGACCCGGGACTAGCAACAGATACGCAGTATTTT	CASRDPGLATDTQYF
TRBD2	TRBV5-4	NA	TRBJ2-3	TGTGCCAGCAGCCTAGGGAGGGAGAGGCACGATACGCAGTATTTT	CASSLGRERHDTQYF
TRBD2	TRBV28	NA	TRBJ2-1	TGTGCCAGCAGTTTAGTTGGTAGCGGGAGGGATGGTGAGCAGTTCTTC	CASSLVGSGRDGEQFF